This T cell receptor beta chain was found in a study of blood T cell repertoires in COVID-19. The CDR3 has 13 residues. V lost 1 base to trimming and J lost 8 bases, with 11 bases between them. The germline V gene encodes CDR1 KGHSH and CDR2 LQKENI. The repertoire was sequenced with immunoSEQ multiplex PCR; TCRdb's copy has only in-frame clones and lacks some. The profile shows approximately 400,000 clones, about nine tenths of them singletons. The chain has TRBV18 and TRBJ1-1; tentative D call: TRBD1 (5 bases). The sequenced sample was peripheral blood. The clonotype originates from a woman between 45 and 65 years old with COVID-19, enrolled during active disease. CDR3: CASSPRPGEEAFF. CDR3 sequence (DNA): TGTGCCAGCTCACCACGTCCGGGGGAAGAAGCTTTCTTT.